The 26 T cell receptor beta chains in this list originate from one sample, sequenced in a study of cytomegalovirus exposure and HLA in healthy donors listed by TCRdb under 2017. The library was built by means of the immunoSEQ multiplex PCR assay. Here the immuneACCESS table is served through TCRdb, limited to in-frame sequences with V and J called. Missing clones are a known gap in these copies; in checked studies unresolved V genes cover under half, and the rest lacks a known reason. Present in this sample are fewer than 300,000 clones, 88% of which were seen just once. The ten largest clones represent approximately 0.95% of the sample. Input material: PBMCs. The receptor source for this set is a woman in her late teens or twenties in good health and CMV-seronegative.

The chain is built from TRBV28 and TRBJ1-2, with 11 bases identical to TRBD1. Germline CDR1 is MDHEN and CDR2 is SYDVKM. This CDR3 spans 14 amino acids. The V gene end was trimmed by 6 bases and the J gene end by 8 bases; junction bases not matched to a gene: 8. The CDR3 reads CASRHPGQGGGYTF. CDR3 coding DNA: TGTGCCAGCAGGCATCCGGGACAGGGGGGAGGCTACACCTTC.

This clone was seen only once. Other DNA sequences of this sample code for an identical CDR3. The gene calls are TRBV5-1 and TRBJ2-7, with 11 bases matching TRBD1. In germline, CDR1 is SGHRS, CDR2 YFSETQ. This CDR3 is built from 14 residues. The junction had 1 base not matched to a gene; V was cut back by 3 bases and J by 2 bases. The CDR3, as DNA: TGCGCCAGCAGCTCGGACAGGGGGCCCTACGAGCAGTACTTC. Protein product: CASSSDRGPYEQYF.

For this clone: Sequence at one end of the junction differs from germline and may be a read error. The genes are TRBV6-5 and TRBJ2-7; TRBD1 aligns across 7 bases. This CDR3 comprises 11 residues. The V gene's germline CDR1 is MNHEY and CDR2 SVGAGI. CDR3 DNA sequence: TGTGCCAGCAGATCGGGACAGATTAATCACTTC. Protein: CASRSGQINHF.

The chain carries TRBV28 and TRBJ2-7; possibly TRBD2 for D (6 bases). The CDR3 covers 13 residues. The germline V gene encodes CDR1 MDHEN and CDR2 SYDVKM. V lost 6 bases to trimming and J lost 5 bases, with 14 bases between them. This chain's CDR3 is CASRTRERDEQYF. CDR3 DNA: TGTGCCAGCAGGACCCGGGAGAGGGACGAGCAGTACTTC.

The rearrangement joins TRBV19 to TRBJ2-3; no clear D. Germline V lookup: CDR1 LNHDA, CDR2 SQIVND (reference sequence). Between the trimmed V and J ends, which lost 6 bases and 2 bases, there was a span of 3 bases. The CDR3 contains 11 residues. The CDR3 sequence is CASSFTDTQYF. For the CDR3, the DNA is TGTGCCAGTAGCTTCACAGATACGCAGTATTTT.

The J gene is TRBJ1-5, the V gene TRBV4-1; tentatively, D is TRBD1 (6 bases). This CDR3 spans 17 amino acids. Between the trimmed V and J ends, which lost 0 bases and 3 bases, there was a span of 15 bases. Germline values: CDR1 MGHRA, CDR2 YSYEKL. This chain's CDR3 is CASSQDAGGRVNQPQHF. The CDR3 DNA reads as TGCGCCAGCAGCCAAGATGCCGGGGGGCGGGTCAATCAGCCCCAGCATTTT.

The CDR3 here is CASSLTYDRGPSHGNTEAFF. The CDR3 DNA follows: TGCGCCAGCAGCTTGACATATGACAGGGGGCCGTCGCATGGGAACACTGAAGCTTTCTTT. The rearrangement links TRBV5-1 to TRBJ1-1, with 10 positions matching TRBD1. Germline loops: CDR1 SGHRS, CDR2 YFSETQ. J gave up 1 base and V 1 base, and 16 bases lay outside the gene matches. This CDR3 region has 20 residues.

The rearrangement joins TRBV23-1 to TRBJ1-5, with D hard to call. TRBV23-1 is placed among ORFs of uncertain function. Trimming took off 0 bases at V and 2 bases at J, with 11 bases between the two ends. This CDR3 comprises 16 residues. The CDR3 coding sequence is TGCGCCAGCAGTCAATCGCCCGGGGTTGGCAATCAGCCCCAGCATTTT. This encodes CASSQSPGVGNQPQHF.

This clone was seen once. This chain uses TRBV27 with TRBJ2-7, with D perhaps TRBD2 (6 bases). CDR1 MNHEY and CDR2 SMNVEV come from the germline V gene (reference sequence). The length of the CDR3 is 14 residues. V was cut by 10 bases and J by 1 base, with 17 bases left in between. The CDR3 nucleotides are TGTGCCACCAGCAAGGTAGCGGAATCCTACGAGCAGTACTTC. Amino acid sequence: CATSKVAESYEQYF.

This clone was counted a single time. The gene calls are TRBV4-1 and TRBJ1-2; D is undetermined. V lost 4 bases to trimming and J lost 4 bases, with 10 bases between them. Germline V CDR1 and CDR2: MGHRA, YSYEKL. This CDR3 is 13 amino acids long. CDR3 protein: CASSPFFSYGYTF. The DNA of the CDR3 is TGCGCCAGCAGCCCTTTCTTCTCCTATGGCTACACCTTC.

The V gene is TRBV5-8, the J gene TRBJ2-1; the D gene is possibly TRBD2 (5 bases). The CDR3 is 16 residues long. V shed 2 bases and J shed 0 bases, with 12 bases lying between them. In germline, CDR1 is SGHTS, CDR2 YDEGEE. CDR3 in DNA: TGTGCCAGCAGCTTCCGGAGGTCCGCCTCCTACAATGAGCAGTTCTTC. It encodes CASSFRRSASYNEQFF. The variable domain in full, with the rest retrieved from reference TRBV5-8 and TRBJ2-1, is EAGVTQSPTHLIKTRGQQATLRCSPISGHTSVYWYQQALGLGLQFLLWYDEGEERNRGNFPPRFSGRQFPNYSSELNVNALELEDSALYLCASSFRRSASYNEQFFGPGTRLTVL.

The CDR3 reads CSVGPRLAEEYEQYF. DNA of the CDR3: TGCAGCGTTGGTCCTCGACTAGCGGAGGAGTACGAGCAGTACTTC. The V gene is TRBV29-1, the J gene TRBJ2-7; TRBD2 agrees at 9 bases. Germline loops: CDR1 SQVTM, CDR2 ANQGSEA. This CDR3 is built from 15 residues. Trimming cost V 4 bases and J 4 bases; bases outside gene matches: 11.

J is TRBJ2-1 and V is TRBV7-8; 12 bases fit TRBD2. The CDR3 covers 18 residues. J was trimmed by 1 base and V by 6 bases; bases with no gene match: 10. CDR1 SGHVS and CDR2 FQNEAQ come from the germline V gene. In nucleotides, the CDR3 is TGTGCCAGCAGACCTGGACTAGCGGGAAGAGGATCCTACAATGAGCAGTTCTTC. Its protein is CASRPGLAGRGSYNEQFF.

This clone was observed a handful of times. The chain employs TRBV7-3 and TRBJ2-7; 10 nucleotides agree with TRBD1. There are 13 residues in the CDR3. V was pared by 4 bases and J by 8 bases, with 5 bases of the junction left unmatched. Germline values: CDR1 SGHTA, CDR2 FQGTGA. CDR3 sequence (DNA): TGTGCCAGCAGCTCCGACAGGGGGCTTAAGCAGTACTTC. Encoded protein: CASSSDRGLKQYF.

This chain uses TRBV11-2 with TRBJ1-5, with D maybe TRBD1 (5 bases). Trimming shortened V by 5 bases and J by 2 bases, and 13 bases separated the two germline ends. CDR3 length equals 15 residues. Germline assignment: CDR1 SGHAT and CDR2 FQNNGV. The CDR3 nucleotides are TGTGCCAGCAGCGCCCACGGGGGTGGCAATCAGCCCCAGCATTTT. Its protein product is CASSAHGGGNQPQHF.

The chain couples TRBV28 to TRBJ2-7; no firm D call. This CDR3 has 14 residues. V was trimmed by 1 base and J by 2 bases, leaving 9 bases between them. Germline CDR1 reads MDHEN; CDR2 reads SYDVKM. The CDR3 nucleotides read TGTGCCAGCAGTTTATATCCCACTACCTACGAGCAGTACTTC. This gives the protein CASSLYPTTYEQYF. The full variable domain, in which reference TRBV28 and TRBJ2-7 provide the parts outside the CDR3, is DVKVTQSSRYLVKRTGEKVFLECVQDMDHENMFWYRQDPGLGLRLIYFSYDVKMKEKGDIPEGYSVSREKKERFSLILESASTNQTSMYLCASSLYPTTYEQYFGPGTRLTVT.

The CDR3 region is CASSYTTGTYGYTF. The CDR3 bases are TGTGCCAGCAGTTATACTACAGGCACCTATGGCTACACCTTC. J is TRBJ1-2 and V is TRBV27, with D tentatively TRBD1 (5 bases). V gave up 4 bases and J gave up 4 bases, with 13 bases separating them. The CDR3 loop spans 14 amino acids. Germline values: CDR1 MNHEY, CDR2 SMNVEV (reference sequence).

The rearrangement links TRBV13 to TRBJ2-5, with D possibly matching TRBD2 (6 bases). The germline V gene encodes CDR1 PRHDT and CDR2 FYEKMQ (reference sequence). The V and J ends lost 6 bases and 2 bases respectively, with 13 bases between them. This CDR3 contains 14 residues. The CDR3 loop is CASSIPGLQETQYF. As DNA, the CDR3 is TGTGCCAGCAGTATTCCGGGACTTCAAGAGACCCAGTACTTC.

The CDR3 loop is CASSPLVGLNTGELFF. Here the CDR3 DNA reads TGTGCCAGCAGCCCCCTTGTGGGACTGAACACCGGGGAGCTGTTTTTT. The chain carries TRBV9 and TRBJ2-2; a possible D gene is TRBD2 (6 bases). The germline V gene has CDR1 SGDLS and CDR2 YYNGEE. This CDR3 contains 16 residues. V lost 4 bases, J lost 1 base, and 14 bases lay in between.

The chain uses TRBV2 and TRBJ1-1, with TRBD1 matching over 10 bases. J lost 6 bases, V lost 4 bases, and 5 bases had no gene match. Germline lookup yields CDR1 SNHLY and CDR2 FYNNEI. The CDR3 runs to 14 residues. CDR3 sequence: CASSARTGGSEAFF. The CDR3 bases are TGTGCCAGCAGTGCTAGGACAGGGGGGTCTGAAGCTTTCTTT.

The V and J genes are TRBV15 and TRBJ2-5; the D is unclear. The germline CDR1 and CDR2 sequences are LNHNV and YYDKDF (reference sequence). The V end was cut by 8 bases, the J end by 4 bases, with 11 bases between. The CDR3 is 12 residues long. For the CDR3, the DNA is TGTGCCACCGCGCCCGGCGGAGAGACCCAGTACTTC. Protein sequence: CATAPGGETQYF.

CDR3 in amino acids: CASSVGGRDEKLFF. CDR3 DNA sequence: TGTGCCAGCAGCGTAGGTGGGCGCGATGAAAAACTGTTTTTT. The chain carries TRBV9 and TRBJ1-4; D is uncertain. The V end lost 0 bases, the J end lost 6 bases, and 9 bases lay between the germline ends. The CDR3 has 14 residues. From germline, CDR1 is SGDLS and CDR2 YYNGEE.

CDR3 sequence (DNA): TGTGCCAGTAGTATAGGGGGCTTCCAAGAGACCCAGTACTTC. It encodes CASSIGGFQETQYF. V usage is TRBV19 and J usage is TRBJ2-5, with D perhaps matching TRBD1 (5 bases). Trimming pared 1 base from V and 1 base from J, leaving 7 bases between. Germline values: CDR1 LNHDA, CDR2 SQIVND (reference sequence). The CDR3 is made up of 14 amino acids.

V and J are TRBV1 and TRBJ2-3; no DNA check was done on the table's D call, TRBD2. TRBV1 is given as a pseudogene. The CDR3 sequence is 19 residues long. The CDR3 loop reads CTSSQYPQTSEKTTDTQYF. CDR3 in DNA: TGCACCAGCAGCCAATACCCCCAAACTAGCGAAAAAACCACAGATACGCAGTATTTT.

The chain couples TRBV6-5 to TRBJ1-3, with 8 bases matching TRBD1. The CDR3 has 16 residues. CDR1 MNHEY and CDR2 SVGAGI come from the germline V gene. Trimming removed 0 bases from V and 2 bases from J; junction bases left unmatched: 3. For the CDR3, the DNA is TGTGCCAGCAGTTACTCGGACAGGGCAGCTGGAAACACCATATATTTT. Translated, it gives CASSYSDRAAGNTIYF.

The CDR3 DNA sequence: TGTGCCAGCAGTACCCGGGAGGAGGAGACCCAGTACTTC. Amino acids: CASSTREEETQYF. The chain has TRBV6-6 and TRBJ2-5; 7 nucleotides align to TRBD2. Germline V CDR1 and CDR2: MNHNY, SVGAGI (reference sequence). Unmatched junction bases numbered 5, after V lost 5 bases and J lost 5 bases. This CDR3 is built from 13 residues.